This TCR beta chain originates from a study of graft-versus-host responses after intestinal transplantation. The germline CDR1 and CDR2 sequences are MGHRA and YSYEKL. Trimming removed 2 bases from V and 6 bases from J; junction bases left unmatched: 3. The length of the CDR3 is 14 residues. This clone was detected a few times. Its antigen is unidentified. TCRdb's copy holds only in-frame clones and misses some; the assay was immunoSEQ multiplex PCR. The data contain 85,000 to 100,000 clones, less than 95% of them seen just once; the ten biggest clones take up about 0.073%. The chain couples TRBV4-1 to TRBJ1-4; the match to TRBD1 covers 7 bases. This clonotype was sampled from a human donor who was the organ donor for an intestinal transplant. The sample consisted of unstimulated CD8+ T cells sorted from spleen or lymph node cells, taken before transplant. CDR3 sequence (DNA): TGCGCCAGCAGCCAACCTACAGGGGATGAAAAACTGTTTTTT. It translates to CASSQPTGDEKLFF.